These 22 T cell receptor beta chains were sequenced from one sample in a study of T cell clonotyping in hematopoietic cell transplantation. Assay: immunoSEQ multiplex PCR; the TCRdb copy retains only in-frame clones and omits some. The sample lists tens of thousands of clones, 90% to 95% occurring once. Sample: peripheral blood mononuclear cells. These receptors were taken from a woman aged 45-59 years in good health. Some clones in this sample may be carry-over from other donors' samples.

V and J are TRBV15 and TRBJ1-6, with a tentative D call TRBD1 (5 bases). This CDR3 region has 14 residues. Germline lookup yields CDR1 LNHNV and CDR2 YYDKDF (reference sequence). V lost 3 bases, J lost 9 bases, and 12 bases lay in between. The CDR3 DNA is TGTGCCACCAGCAGGGCAGGGTGGGGTTCACCCCTCCACTTT. It codes for CATSRAGWGSPLHF.

The chain carries TRBV6-1 and TRBJ2-2; 11 nucleotides align to TRBD2. The CDR3 sequence is 15 residues long. Germline CDR1 reads MNHNS; CDR2 reads SASEGT. J was trimmed by 6 bases and V by 7 bases; bases with no gene match: 7. The CDR3 is CASKEGSGGAGELFF. The CDR3 bases are TGTGCCAGCAAAGAGGGTAGCGGGGGGGCCGGGGAGCTGTTTTTT.

The chain links TRBV11-2 to TRBJ2-3, with a possible D match to TRBD2 (6 bases). Germline V gives CDR1 SGHAT, CDR2 FQNNGV. The V and J ends lost 3 bases and 6 bases respectively, with 13 bases between them. This CDR3 spans 14 amino acids. CDR3 in amino acids: CASSFTGGPDTQYF. CDR3 sequence (DNA): TGTGCCAGCAGCTTTACCGGGGGTCCCGATACGCAGTATTTT.

The chain employs TRBV5-4 and TRBJ2-3, with a weak D call TRBD1 (6 bases). Trimming shortened V by 4 bases and J by 0 bases, and 9 bases separated the two germline ends. This CDR3 has 14 amino acids. From germline, CDR1 is SGHNT and CDR2 YYREEE (reference sequence). CDR3 in amino acids: CASSPGASTDTQYF. The CDR3 coding sequence is TGTGCCAGCAGCCCAGGGGCTAGCACAGATACGCAGTATTTT.

CDR3 sequence (DNA): TGCAGCGTTGAACACGACTCTGGAAACACCATATATTTT. It codes for CSVEHDSGNTIYF. This chain links TRBV29-1 with TRBJ1-3, with D unclear. Trimming shortened V by 2 bases and J by 0 bases, and 5 bases separated the two germline ends. The CDR3 extends over 13 amino acids. Per germline, CDR1 SQVTM and CDR2 ANQGSEA.

The rearrangement joins TRBV6-4 to TRBJ2-5; D is undetermined. CDR1 is MRHNA, CDR2 SNTAGT, per germline. Trimming stripped 7 bases from V and 1 base from J, with 16 bases between. This CDR3 region has 15 residues. This CDR3 reads CASKSVPPRQETQYF. CDR3 bases: TGTGCCAGCAAGAGCGTACCGCCACGCCAAGAGACCCAGTACTTC.

The chain employs TRBV7-6 and TRBJ1-1; D gene ambiguous. The CDR3 runs 18 residues. V dropped 1 base and J dropped 1 base, with 19 bases sitting between them. CDR1 is SGHVS, CDR2 FNYEAQ, per germline. CDR3 DNA: TGTGCCAGCAGCTTAGTTGGCGTCAGTCAAGGAACGAACACTGAAGCTTTCTTT. Translated, it gives CASSLVGVSQGTNTEAFF.

V and J are TRBV7-2 and TRBJ1-3, with D unclear. Looked up from germline, CDR1 is SGHTA and CDR2 is FQGNSA. V gave up 1 base and J gave up 0 bases, with 4 bases separating them. There are 14 residues in the CDR3. The CDR3 DNA follows: TGTGCCAGCAGCTTAGGTAGCTCTGGAAACACCATATATTTT. It codes for CASSLGSSGNTIYF.

The rearrangement joins TRBV27 to TRBJ1-2; D gene uncertain. This CDR3 comprises 13 residues. Germline V gives CDR1 MNHEY, CDR2 SMNVEV (reference sequence). V was pared by 2 bases and J by 4 bases, with 8 bases between. CDR3 nucleotides: TGTGCCAGCAGTTTAAACAGCTTCTATGGCTACACCTTC. It codes for CASSLNSFYGYTF.

The chain carries TRBV6-6 and TRBJ2-7, with 10 bases identical to TRBD1. The V and J ends lost 8 bases and 2 bases, in that order; junction bases with no gene match: 12. The CDR3 totals 16 residues. Per germline, CDR1 MNHNY and CDR2 SVGAGI (reference sequence). CDR3 amino acids: CASADPGQGNPYEQYF. The CDR3 nucleotides are TGTGCCAGCGCCGACCCGGGACAGGGGAACCCCTACGAGCAGTACTTC.

As DNA, the CDR3 is TGCGCCAGCAGCCAAAATTTCCTAGCTGGAGATACGCAGTATTTT. Translating it yields CASSQNFLAGDTQYF. The V gene is TRBV4-3, the J gene TRBJ2-3; a weak D match, TRBD2 (5 bases). Germline V CDR1 and CDR2: LGHNA, YSLEER. The CDR3 is made up of 15 amino acids. Trimming removed 2 bases from V and 5 bases from J, with 14 bases in between.

The J gene is TRBJ1-5, the V gene TRBV7-3, with D possibly matching TRBD1 (5 bases). V lost 1 base to trimming and J lost 7 bases, with 8 bases between them. This CDR3 has 13 residues. CDR1 SGHTA and CDR2 FQGTGA come from the germline V gene. The CDR3 is CASSLIGGQPQHF. The CDR3 bases are TGTGCCAGCAGCTTAATTGGGGGACAGCCCCAGCATTTT. The full variable domain, its missing parts supplied by reference TRBV7-3 and TRBJ1-5, is GAGVSQTPSNKVTEKGKYVELRCDPISGHTALYWYRQSLGQGPEFLIYFQGTGAADDSGLPNDRFFAVRPEGSVSTLKIQRTERGDSAVYLCASSLIGGQPQHFGDGTRLSIL.

V is TRBV10-3 and J is TRBJ1-2; a possible D gene is TRBD1 (5 bases). Per the germline V gene, CDR1 is ENHRY and CDR2 is SYGVKD. The CDR3 is made up of 16 amino acids. The germline V and J ends were trimmed by 7 bases and 3 bases, with 21 bases remaining between them. This chain's CDR3 is CAITGRALGDYYGYTF. CDR3 DNA sequence: TGTGCCATCACGGGCCGCGCGTTGGGGGATTACTATGGCTACACCTTC.

The rearrangement uses TRBV7-8 and TRBJ1-2; TRBD1 might be the D (5 bases). V was trimmed by 5 bases and J by 2 bases, leaving 9 bases between them. The CDR3 has 13 residues. The V gene's germline CDR1 is SGHVS and CDR2 FQNEAQ. CDR3 in DNA: TGTGCCAGCAGCGATACAGGCAACTATGGCTACACCTTC. Translation gives CASSDTGNYGYTF.

A remark on this clone: The identical CDR3 is also encoded by other nucleotide sequences in the sample. This rearrangement joins TRBV7-9 to TRBJ2-5; 8 bases match TRBD2. The CDR3 totals 12 residues. Looked up from germline, CDR1 is SEHNR and CDR2 is FQNEAQ (reference sequence). The V segment lost 5 bases and the J segment 5 bases; nucleotides outside the gene matches: 1. The CDR3 sequence: CASSRGGETQYF. CDR3 in DNA: TGTGCCAGCAGCCGGGGGGGGGAGACCCAGTACTTC.

The V call is TRBV27, the J call TRBJ1-3; a possible D gene is TRBD1 (5 bases). The CDR3 runs 14 residues. Trimming stripped 6 bases from V and 1 base from J, with 10 bases between. Germline V gene lookup returns CDR1 MNHEY and CDR2 SMNVEV (reference sequence). The CDR3 sequence is CASRRTGSGNTIYF. The CDR3, as DNA: TGTGCCAGCAGACGCACAGGATCTGGAAACACCATATATTTT.

The chain is built from TRBV29-1 and TRBJ2-7; 7 bases fit TRBD1. Germline CDR1 and CDR2: SQVTM and ANQGSEA. The CDR3 extends over 12 amino acids. J lost 3 bases, V lost 5 bases, and 4 bases had no gene match. DNA of the CDR3: TGCAGCGTTAGGGACAGCTTCTACGAGCAGTACTTC. Translated: CSVRDSFYEQYF.

The rearrangement links TRBV7-8 to TRBJ1-6, with 7 nucleotides matching TRBD1. Germline lookup yields CDR1 SGHVS and CDR2 FQNEAQ. This CDR3 has 18 amino acids. Trimming at V came to 1 base and at J to 1 base, leaving 7 bases not matched to a gene. The CDR3 spells CASSLGGGTVSYNSPLHF. The CDR3 DNA follows: TGTGCCAGCAGCTTAGGGGGGGGGACAGTTTCCTATAATTCACCCCTCCACTTT.

This chain joins TRBV6-1 and TRBJ1-5; 7 bases align to TRBD1. CDR1 MNHNS and CDR2 SASEGT come from the germline V gene. The CDR3 is 15 residues long. Trimming at V came to 6 bases and at J to 6 bases, leaving 11 bases not matched to a gene. Here the CDR3 reads CASRSDTGESQPQHF. The CDR3 coding sequence is TGTGCCAGCAGGAGCGATACAGGGGAAAGTCAGCCCCAGCATTTT.

The chain recombines TRBV19 with TRBJ1-1, with D possibly TRBD1 on 5 matching bases. CDR1 and CDR2 from the germline V gene are LNHDA and SQIVND (reference sequence). V was clipped by 5 bases and J by 1 base, with 11 bases between them. CDR3 length: 14 residues. The CDR3 reads CASSLGRANTEAFF. CDR3 nucleotides: TGTGCCAGTAGTCTCGGCAGGGCGAACACTGAAGCTTTCTTT.

CDR3 DNA: TGCGCCAGCAGCCAAGATAGGGAGGCCCTGGAAGCTTTCTTT. This gives the protein CASSQDREALEAFF. V is TRBV4-3 and J is TRBJ1-1; D is unclear. Trimming removed 0 bases from V and 8 bases from J, with 13 bases in between. The germline CDR1 and CDR2 sequences are LGHNA and YSLEER. The CDR3 covers 14 residues.

The chain recombines TRBV5-4 with TRBJ1-3; D possibly corresponds to TRBD1 (5 bases). Germline CDR1 SGHNT, CDR2 YYREEE (reference sequence). The CDR3 consists of 15 residues. V was clipped by 7 bases and J by 0 bases, with 14 bases between them. CDR3 protein: CASGDSGFSGNTIYF. Here the CDR3 DNA reads TGTGCCAGCGGTGACAGTGGGTTCTCTGGAAACACCATATATTTT.